The 10 T cell receptor beta chains below come from one sample, sequenced in a study of T-cell memory formation after mild COVID-19. TCRdb fed the 5' RACE reads into MiXCR, producing one record per CDR3 protein. Among about 560,000 distinct CDR3 sequences listed, roughly 21% were seen once. The sample taken for sequencing was PBMCs or a T cell subset sorted from them (not recorded which). The receptors were sampled from an adult woman who had mild COVID-19 (a few samples of this study predate the infection). Cell type and time point are not known.

This clonotype was detected a few times. The gene calls are TRBV21-1 and TRBJ2-7; the D segment call TRBD1 is taken from the table without a DNA check. TRBV21-1 is a documented pseudogene. The CDR3 spans 16 residues. This CDR3 reads CASSEDPGTGAYEQYF. The CDR3 DNA sequence: TGTGCCAGCAGCGAAGACCCCGGGACAGGGGCCTACGAGCAGTACTTC.

This rearrangement joins TRBV28 to TRBJ1-6; D remains unclear. Germline lookup yields CDR1 MDHEN and CDR2 SYDVKM. V was trimmed by 3 bases and J by 10 bases, leaving 13 bases between them. The CDR3 loop spans 14 amino acids. CDR3 loop: CASSFNKIRSPLHF. In DNA, the CDR3 is TGTGCCAGCAGTTTCAACAAAATCAGGTCACCCCTCCACTTT.

V and J are TRBV6-2 or TRBV6-3 and TRBJ2-1; TRBD2 matches at 9 bases. J was trimmed by 7 bases and V by 2 bases; bases with no gene match: 9. CDR3 length: 16 amino acids. Germline lookup yields CDR1 MNHEY and CDR2 SVGEGT. CDR3 in DNA: TGTGCCAGCAGTTACGGTGGTAGCGGGAGCAGGAATGAGCAGTTCTTC. Encoded protein: CASSYGGSGSRNEQFF.

This clonotype was seen at least ten times. The V and J genes are TRBV12-3 or TRBV12-4 and TRBJ2-7, with TRBD1 matching over 7 bases. J lost 2 bases, V lost 3 bases, and 4 bases had no gene match. The CDR3 has 14 amino acids. CDR3 loop: CASSLRQGPYEQYF. CDR3 nucleotides: TGTGCCAGCAGTTTGAGACAGGGTCCCTACGAGCAGTACTTC.

This clonotype turned up a few times. This chain uses TRBV7-9 with TRBJ2-2; D perhaps matches TRBD2 (6 bases). V was trimmed by 5 bases and J by 6 bases, leaving 10 bases between them. This CDR3 comprises 13 residues. Per the germline V gene, CDR1 is SEHNR and CDR2 is FQNEAQ (reference sequence). DNA for the CDR3: TGTGCCAGCAGCGCTCGGGACTCCGGGGAGCTGTTTTTT. Its translation is CASSARDSGELFF.

This sequence joins TRBV20-1 and TRBJ1-1, with a weak D call TRBD1 (6 bases). CDR3 size: 13 residues. Germline V lookup: CDR1 DFQATT, CDR2 SNEGSKA (reference sequence). V was pared by 1 base and J by 1 base, with 7 bases between. In nucleotides, the CDR3 is TGCAGTGCTAGAGCGACAGGGAACACTGAAGCTTTCTTT. This translates into CSARATGNTEAFF.

The chain links TRBV4-3 to TRBJ2-7; D is tentatively TRBD1 or TRBD2 (5 bases each). V shed 1 base and J shed 4 bases, with 11 bases lying between them. CDR3 size: 14 residues. Per the germline V gene, CDR1 is LGHNA and CDR2 is YSLEER. As DNA, the CDR3 is TGCGCCAGCAGCCAAGTCAGGGAGATATACGAGCAGTACTTC. Translated, it gives CASSQVREIYEQYF.

This clonotype was counted many times. Germline and junction disagree at one end, which may indicate a read error. The rearrangement links TRBV7-7 to TRBJ2-1, with TRBD2 matching 9 bases. Germline V gene data show CDR1 as SSHAT and CDR2 as FNYEAQ (reference sequence). CDR3 length: 16 amino acids. CDR3 sequence: CASSTRSGSSYNEQFF. CDR3 nucleotides: TGTGCTAGCAGCACCCGTAGCGGGAGCTCCTACAATGAGCAGTTCTTC.

There are a few counts of this clonotype. The chain carries TRBV7-8 and TRBJ2-7; D possibly corresponds to TRBD1 (5 bases). CDR1 SGHVS and CDR2 FQNEAQ come from the germline V gene. The CDR3 totals 14 residues. V was trimmed by 5 bases and J by 3 bases, leaving 14 bases between them. CDR3 amino acids: CASSPMGPLYEQYF. The CDR3 DNA is TGTGCCAGCAGCCCAATGGGGCCGCTCTACGAGCAGTACTTC.

The chain joins TRBV5-1 to TRBJ2-7; D might be TRBD1 (6 bases). V lost 3 bases, J lost 2 bases, and 12 bases lay in between. Germline CDR1 reads SGHRS; CDR2 reads YFSETQ. The CDR3 has 14 residues. This CDR3 reads CASSSQGFAYEQYF. For the CDR3, the DNA is TGCGCCAGCAGCTCACAGGGTTTCGCCTACGAGCAGTACTTC.